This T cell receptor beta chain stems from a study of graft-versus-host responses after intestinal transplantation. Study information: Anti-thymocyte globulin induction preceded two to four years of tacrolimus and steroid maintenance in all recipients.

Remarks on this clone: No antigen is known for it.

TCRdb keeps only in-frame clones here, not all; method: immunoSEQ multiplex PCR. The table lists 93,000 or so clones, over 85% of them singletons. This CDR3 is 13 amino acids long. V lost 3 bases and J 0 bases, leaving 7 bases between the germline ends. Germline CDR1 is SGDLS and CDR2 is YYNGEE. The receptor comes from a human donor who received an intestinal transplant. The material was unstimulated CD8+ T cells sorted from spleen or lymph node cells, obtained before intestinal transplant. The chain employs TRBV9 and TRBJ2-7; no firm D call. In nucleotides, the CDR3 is TGTGCCAGCAGCGGGGCCAGCTCCTACGAGCAGTACTTC. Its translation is CASSGASSYEQYF. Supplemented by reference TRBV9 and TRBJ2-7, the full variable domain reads DSGVTQTPKHLITATGQRVTLRCSPRSGDLSVYWYQQSLDQGLQFLIQYYNGEERAKGNILERFSAQQFPDLHSELNLSSLELGDSALYFCASSGASSYEQYFGPGTRLTVT.